This T cell receptor (beta chain) was recorded in a study of T cells after yellow fever vaccination. Study conclusions and caveats: Booster sampling recovered most clones from primary vaccination (less than 97% CD4, roughly 86% CD8). On re-exposure, the response was weaker but peaked faster, at day 5 versus 15. Abundant clonotypes from the bulk population could get into FACS-sorted repertoires as contaminants.

A 5'RACE template-switching step, the method used to make TCR cDNA, added a universal primer site and UMIs. TCRdb re-called the 5' RACE reads through MiXCR, storing one row per CDR3 protein. The sample has under 550,000 distinct CDR3 sequences, about a fifth seen once. The CDR3 length is 14 residues. V lost 2 bases and J 7 bases, leaving 11 bases between the germline ends. The germline V gene has CDR1 MDHEN and CDR2 SYDVKM. This clonotype was seen more than once but under ten times. Its antigen is unknown. This chain links TRBV28 with TRBJ2-2; D is uncertain. This TCR derives from a man between 18 and 35 years old who received the YFV17D yellow fever vaccine. This specimen consisted of PBMCs, obtained less than 25 days after the first yellow fever vaccination. CDR3 sequence reads: CASSLADWGGELFF. The CDR3 coding sequence is TGTGCCAGCAGTTTAGCTGACTGGGGCGGGGAGCTGTTTTTT.